These 21 T cell receptor beta chains were all obtained from the same sample, sequenced in a study of cytomegalovirus exposure and HLA in healthy donors. PCR used 60 Vbeta primers and 13 Jbeta primers. Sequencing used immunoSEQ multiplex PCR; TCRdb keeps in-frame clones, though not all of them. Among over 100,000 clones listed, approximately 70% were seen once. Material for sequencing was PBMCs. The receptors were gathered from a woman in her twenties or thirties in good health and CMV-seronegative.

The J gene is TRBJ1-2, the V gene TRBV11-3, with 9 bases matching TRBD1. Germline lookup yields CDR1 SGHNT and CDR2 YENEEA. Germline trimming cut 5 bases from V and 0 bases from J; bases unmatched to any gene: 4. This CDR3 contains 15 residues. The CDR3 sequence: CASSETGGANYGYTF. The CDR3 DNA is TGTGCCAGCAGCGAAACAGGGGGCGCTAACTATGGCTACACCTTC.

The rearrangement joins TRBV12-5 to TRBJ1-1; D possibly corresponds to TRBD1 (5 bases). This CDR3 is built from 15 residues. Trimming cost V 4 bases and J 4 bases, with 16 bases left between them. Germline CDR1 is LGHNT and CDR2 is FRNRAP. CDR3 loop: CASGSLGRGFTEAFF. The DNA of the CDR3 is TGTGCTAGTGGTTCCTTGGGGAGGGGTTTCACTGAAGCTTTCTTT.

This clone was observed once. The rearrangement uses TRBV7-9 and TRBJ2-7; 9 nucleotides agree with TRBD1. After removal of 5 bases from V and 3 bases from J, the junction contained 11 bases not matched to a gene. This CDR3 is built from 16 residues. Germline CDR1 SEHNR, CDR2 FQNEAQ (reference sequence). CDR3 region: CASSGRTGVSLYEQYF. The CDR3 bases are TGTGCCAGCAGCGGACGGACAGGGGTATCCCTCTACGAGCAGTACTTC.

The chain uses TRBV7-3 and TRBJ1-2; TRBD1 aligns across 7 bases. The germline CDR1 and CDR2 sequences are SGHTA and FQGTGA. The J segment lost 6 bases and the V segment lost 6 bases, leaving 7 bases of the junction unmatched. The CDR3 consists of 13 residues. CDR3: CASRSTGMDGYTF. CDR3 DNA sequence: TGTGCCAGCAGGTCGACAGGGATGGATGGCTACACCTTC.

This clone was recorded a few times. V usage is TRBV9 and J usage is TRBJ2-1; weak D call: TRBD2 (6 bases). V lost 7 bases and J lost 0, with 11 bases in between. Germline V gives CDR1 SGDLS, CDR2 YYNGEE. The CDR3 spans 14 residues. CDR3 region: CASSLASSYNEQFF. The CDR3 DNA is TGTGCCAGCTCCCTAGCGTCCTCCTACAATGAGCAGTTCTTC.

Here the CDR3 DNA reads TGTGCCTGGAGTCTCGGACAGGGCTTCAATCAGCCCCAGCATTTT. As protein: CAWSLGQGFNQPQHF. J is TRBJ1-5 and V is TRBV30, with 8 nucleotides matching TRBD1. The CDR3 sequence is 15 residues long. Germline V gene data show CDR1 as GTSNPN and CDR2 as SVGIG (reference sequence). V lost 2 bases, J lost 3 bases, and 6 bases stayed unmatched.

J is TRBJ1-2 and V is TRBV7-9; 10 bases line up with TRBD1. From germline, CDR1 is SEHNR and CDR2 FQNEAQ (reference sequence). The CDR3 consists of 16 residues. With V trimmed by 5 bases and J by 4 bases, 10 bases remained unmatched. CDR3 sequence reads: CASSHLRTGGPYGYTF. The DNA for the CDR3 is TGTGCCAGCAGCCATCTAAGGACAGGGGGTCCCTATGGCTACACCTTC.

This clone occurred once. This chain connects TRBV6-1 to TRBJ2-1; 9 positions agree with TRBD2. V trimming: 2 bases; J trimming: 7 bases; junction bases outside the gene matches: 9. CDR3 length: 16 residues. Germline values: CDR1 MNHNS, CDR2 SASEGT. DNA of the CDR3: TGTGCCAGCAGTGAACGCTTAGCGGGAGCGGGGAATGAGCAGTTCTTC. Translated: CASSERLAGAGNEQFF.

The chain has TRBV19 and TRBJ1-4; D is unclear. The CDR3 runs to 15 residues. The V gene's germline CDR1 is LNHDA and CDR2 SQIVND (reference sequence). V was clipped by 1 base and J by 3 bases, with 9 bases between them. CDR3 region: CASSIGGVANEKLFF. The CDR3 DNA is TGTGCCAGTAGTATAGGGGGAGTCGCTAATGAAAAACTGTTTTTT.

The J gene is TRBJ1-2, the V gene TRBV28; D ambiguous. Germline-derived CDR1 and CDR2 are MDHEN and SYDVKM. CDR3 length: 15 residues. The germline V and J ends were trimmed by 4 bases and 8 bases, with 20 bases remaining between them. The CDR3 coding sequence is TGTGCCAGCAGTTCCCCCGCCGGGGTCCCCGAGGGCTACACCTTC. As protein: CASSSPAGVPEGYTF.

The chain couples TRBV6-1 to TRBJ2-1, with 10 bases matching TRBD1. Germline values: CDR1 MNHNS, CDR2 SASEGT. J was trimmed by 6 bases and V by 3 bases; bases with no gene match: 5. The CDR3 is made up of 15 amino acids. CDR3 protein: CASSDGTGVLNEQFF. In nucleotides, the CDR3 is TGTGCCAGCAGTGACGGGACAGGGGTTCTCAATGAGCAGTTCTTC.

The gene calls are TRBV5-1 and TRBJ2-1; 7 positions match TRBD2. J was trimmed by 5 bases and V by 3 bases; bases with no gene match: 20. CDR3 length: 19 residues. In germline, CDR1 is SGHRS, CDR2 YFSETQ. This chain's CDR3 is CASSSPNSSTGLFDNEQFF. The CDR3 bases are TGCGCCAGCAGCTCACCGAACAGTTCAACGGGACTATTCGACAATGAGCAGTTCTTC. Full variable domain (outside the CDR3, taken from reference TRBV5-1 and TRBJ2-1): KAGVTQTPRYLIKTRGQQVTLSCSPISGHRSVSWYQQTPGQGLQFLFEYFSETQRNKGNFPGRFSGRQFSNSRSEMNVSTLELGDSALYLCASSSPNSSTGLFDNEQFFGPGTRLTVL.

V gene TRBV7-3 combines with J gene TRBJ1-1; no clear D gene. CDR3 length: 13 amino acids. Per the germline V gene, CDR1 is SGHTA and CDR2 is FQGTGA. V shed 6 bases and J shed 6 bases, with 14 bases lying between them. The CDR3 DNA reads TGTGCCAGCAGACAGACACCTTCCGCTGAAGCTTTCTTT. The encoded protein is CASRQTPSAEAFF.

The chain uses TRBV7-8 and TRBJ2-1; 12 bases align to TRBD2. Germline CDR1 and CDR2: SGHVS and FQNEAQ. CDR3 length equals 16 residues. V shed 5 bases and J 4 bases; nucleotides not matched to a gene: 6. The CDR3, as DNA: TGTGCCAGCAGCCAGTTTCTAGCGGGGGGGTACAATGAGCAGTTCTTC. It yields the protein CASSQFLAGGYNEQFF. The whole variable domain, remainder taken from reference TRBV7-8 and TRBJ2-1, is GAGVSQSPRYKVAKRGQDVALRCDPISGHVSLFWYQQALGQGPEFLTYFQNEAQLDKSGLPSDRFFAERPEGSVSTLKIQRTQQEDSAVYLCASSQFLAGGYNEQFFGPGTRLTVL.

The chain has TRBV19 and TRBJ2-2; D is undetermined. Germline values: CDR1 LNHDA, CDR2 SQIVND (reference sequence). V was shortened by 5 bases and J by 2 bases, with 12 bases between the two germline ends. The CDR3 covers 15 residues. The CDR3 loop reads CASSASSANTGELFF. The CDR3 nucleotides read TGTGCCAGTAGTGCGTCCAGCGCTAACACCGGGGAGCTGTTTTTT.

This clone showed up just a few times. The chain joins TRBV4-3 to TRBJ1-5; D remains unclear. V lost 0 bases and J 7 bases, leaving 10 bases between the germline ends. The CDR3 contains 14 residues. Germline lookup yields CDR1 LGHNA and CDR2 YSLEER. CDR3 in DNA: TGCGCCAGCAGCCAAGATAGTAGTGTCCAGCCCCAGCATTTT. Protein: CASSQDSSVQPQHF.

The chain recombines TRBV27 with TRBJ1-2, with 9 bases aligning to TRBD1. Germline-derived CDR1 and CDR2 are MNHEY and SMNVEV (reference sequence). With V trimmed by 3 bases and J by 3 bases, 8 bases remained unmatched. The CDR3 length is 16 residues. CDR3 DNA: TGTGCCAGCAGTTTCCTGGGGGACAGGGACCACTATGGCTACACCTTC. As protein: CASSFLGDRDHYGYTF.

V is TRBV19 and J is TRBJ2-5; D may be TRBD1 (6 bases). The CDR3 is made up of 14 amino acids. Trimming shortened V by 4 bases and J by 5 bases, and 14 bases separated the two germline ends. Germline CDR1 reads LNHDA; CDR2 reads SQIVND (reference sequence). The CDR3 sequence is CASSNKGQGETQYF. CDR3 nucleotide sequence: TGTGCCAGTAGTAACAAGGGGCAGGGGGAGACCCAGTACTTC. The entire variable domain, with the rest obtained from reference TRBV19 and TRBJ2-5, is as follows: DGGITQSPKYLFRKEGQNVTLSCEQNLNHDAMYWYRQDPGQGLRLIYYSQIVNDFQKGDIAEGYSVSREKKESFPLTVTSAQKNPTAFYLCASSNKGQGETQYFGPGTRLLVL.

V gene TRBV6-6 combines with J gene TRBJ2-7; 9 bases fit TRBD1. The junction had 9 bases not matched to a gene; V was cut back by 4 bases and J by 2 bases. The germline V gene has CDR1 MNHNY and CDR2 SVGAGI (reference sequence). The CDR3 consists of 16 residues. CDR3 protein: CASSLPGQGSPYEQYF. The CDR3 DNA follows: TGTGCCAGCAGTTTGCCCGGACAGGGGTCACCCTACGAGCAGTACTTC.

The rearrangement links TRBV7-2 to TRBJ1-6, with 7 bases matching TRBD1. Germline V CDR1 and CDR2: SGHTA, FQGNSA. V shed 1 base and J 7 bases; nucleotides not matched to a gene: 4. This CDR3 comprises 15 residues. The CDR3 protein is CASSLEGTVNSPLHF. CDR3 sequence (DNA): TGTGCCAGCAGCTTAGAAGGGACAGTCAATTCACCCCTCCACTTT.

V and J are TRBV2 and TRBJ2-1, with D possibly being TRBD2 (5 bases). The V gene's germline CDR1 is SNHLY and CDR2 FYNNEI. V lost 7 bases, J lost 4 bases, and 11 bases lay in between. This CDR3 is built from 13 residues. DNA of the CDR3: TGTGCCAGCACTATAGGAGGTTACAATGAGCAGTTCTTC. It codes for CASTIGGYNEQFF.